What follows is one T cell receptor beta chain and its context. Here immunoSEQ multiplex PCR was the method, and the copy in TCRdb shows in-frame clones only, minus some. The table lists around 26,000 clones, around 90% of them singletons. The sample is drawn from a study of T cell changes during pregnancy in multiple sclerosis. Germline V gives CDR1 SGHNT, CDR2 YYREEE (reference sequence). V lost 2 bases, J lost 2 bases, and 11 bases lay in between. The CDR3 totals 14 residues. The chain carries TRBV5-4 and TRBJ2-7; D might be TRBD2 (6 bases). The receptor was isolated from a female donor in good health, enrolled as a control in a pregnancy study. The source was CD4+ T cells from peripheral blood mononuclear cells, collected in the first trimester of pregnancy. The CDR3 loop is CASSFGGTPYEQYF. The DNA for the CDR3 is TGTGCCAGCAGCTTCGGCGGGACCCCCTACGAGCAGTACTTC.